This TCR beta chain was documented in a study of OX40 agonist ivuxolimab in advanced cancers. For the wider study: Ivuxolimab was an agonistic, fully human IgG2 monoclonal antibody directed against OX40 (CD134), a costimulatory receptor. Intravenous ivuxolimab was administered to patients every 2 weeks at six dose levels: 0.01, 0.1, 0.3, 1.5, 3 and 10 mg/kg. Among the roughly 54 dose-escalation patients, some 19 had hepatocellular carcinoma, 15 or so melanoma, 9 renal cell carcinoma and 9 head and neck cancer. In the dose-escalation cohort, over 65% of patients were male, and the mean age was around 60 years, with a range of 23 to 79. Prior anti-PD-1, anti-PD-L1 or anti-CTLA-4 therapy was permitted, and checkpoint inhibitors had been received by roughly two fifths of dose-escalation patients. Partial responses occurred in three dose-escalation patients: two with cutaneous melanoma and one with hepatocellular carcinoma. The point of sequencing TCRbeta in the periphery was to test whether ivuxolimab changed TCR sequence diversity and drove clonal T-cell expansion. The paper describes the monotherapy dose-escalation part (N of about 47 patients) of the phase I trial of ivuxolimab. Paper-wide results and their limitations: Antigen specificity was not determined for the clonally expanded peripheral T cells. Partial responders in the 0.1-3.0 mg/kg groups had among the lowest normalized peripheral clonal expansion, especially among CD8+ T cells. After ivuxolimab, more expanded clones were found on average in CD8+ T cells than in CD4+ T cells. Low levels of normalized T-cell clonal expansion were also seen in some patients who did not respond. At doses of 0.1 to 3.0 mg/kg, clonal expansion of both CD4+ and CD8+ T cells in blood was seen between baseline and week 6.

Turning to this clone: What this receptor recognizes is not known. No much larger clonotype is one base removed from it; base qualities were not supplied.

Patients with a history of autoimmune disease or receiving systemic immunosuppression were excluded from the trial. In every dose cohort, peripheral blood was drawn for TCR sequencing at baseline, cycle 4 day 1, and cycle 7 day 1. The samples were taken from a phase I, first-in-human, multicenter, open-label dose-escalation trial of ivuxolimab. Adults with locally advanced or metastatic head and neck squamous cell, hepatocellular, melanoma or renal cell carcinoma were enrolled in the trial. Before TCR sequencing, CD4+ T cells and CD8+ T cells from peripheral blood were sorted into separate populations. To sequence the TCRbeta CDR3 region, genomic DNA was isolated from the sorted cells. TCRbeta CDR3 regions were sequenced using the immunoSEQ Assay. Sourced from immuneACCESS, this table was stored by TCRdb with only in-frame sequences that have V and J called. A share of the clones is absent; for the studies checked, an unresolved V gene accounts for under half, and the remainder has no known explanation. For this sample the table gives under 80,000 clones, of which more than 75% were detected only once. Approximately 5.1% of the sample lies in the top ten.

This clonotype originated in an adult with an advanced solid tumor such as melanoma, head and neck, liver or kidney cancer. The material was CD4+ or CD8+ T cells sorted from blood, obtained in a trial of the OX40 agonist ivuxolimab.

The DNA sequence is given as TGTGCCAGCGGAGGAGGAACCTACGAGCAGTACTTC. This sequence encodes CASGGGTYEQYF. Here the chain combines TRBV6-6 and TRBJ2-7; perhaps TRBD2 is the D gene, with 5 bases matching. The germline V gene encodes CDR1 MNHNY and CDR2 SVGAGI (reference sequence). V is reduced by 8 bases and J by 2 bases, leaving a spacing of 10 bases between them. The CDR3 holds 12 amino acids from the cysteine to the phenylalanine. The CDR3 DNA has 36 bases and is translated from base 1.